The rows below give T cell receptor beta chains drawn from one sample of a study of vaccination and CD4 T cells after COVID-19. The antigens of these receptors remain unknown. TCRdb independently ran MiXCR on the PCR reads; one entry per CDR3 protein. Of some 7,700 distinct CDR3 sequences in the sample, around 48% were seen once. Source material: CD4+ T cells from blood, cultured in vitro. All receptors come from a human donor in good health. The CDR3 runs from the conserved cysteine through the conserved F or W. A D gene is named only where the DNA matches it firmly. Clone size is stated in some rows and not others, as once, few, many or a class when expanded.

abundance: few
j_gene: TRBJ1-2
d_gene: TRBD1
v_gene: TRBV10-3
CDR3aa: CATQGAAGYGYTF
CDR3nt: TGTGCCACCCAGGGGGCGGCTGGGTATGGCTACACCTTC

abundance: few
j_gene: TRBJ2-1
d_gene: TRBD2
v_gene: TRBV20-1
CDR3aa: CSARDLLAGGPDEQFF
CDR3nt: TGCAGTGCTAGAGATCTACTAGCGGGGGGTCCGGATGAGCAGTTCTTC

abundance: NA
j_gene: TRBJ1-1
d_gene: NA
v_gene: TRBV6-1
CDR3aa: CASSRPPEAFF
CDR3nt: TGTGCCAGCAGTCGGCCCCCCGAGGCTTTCTTT

abundance: few
j_gene: TRBJ1-1
d_gene: NA
v_gene: TRBV6-4
CDR3aa: CASSGTEPGEAFF
CDR3nt: TGTGCCAGCAGTGGAACTGAGCCGGGTGAAGCTTTCTTT

abundance: NA
j_gene: TRBJ2-7
d_gene: NA
v_gene: TRBV7-2
CDR3aa: CASSLAPTGNEQYF
CDR3nt: TGTGCCAGCAGCTTAGCGCCCACAGGGAACGAGCAGTACTTC

abundance: NA
j_gene: TRBJ2-3
d_gene: TRBD2
v_gene: TRBV6-2/TRBV6-3
CDR3aa: CASSYLAGARDTQYF
CDR3nt: TGTGCCAGCAGTTACCTTGCGGGAGCAAGAGATACGCAGTATTTT

abundance: NA
j_gene: TRBJ1-2
d_gene: NA
v_gene: TRBV5-4
CDR3aa: CASSLGSRRFSNYGYTF
CDR3nt: TGTGCCAGCAGCTTGGGTTCCCGGAGGTTCTCTAACTATGGCTACACCTTC

abundance: NA
j_gene: TRBJ1-1
d_gene: NA
v_gene: TRBV2
CDR3aa: CASIRTVNTEAFF
CDR3nt: TGTGCCAGCATCAGGACGGTGAACACTGAAGCTTTCTTT

abundance: NA
j_gene: TRBJ1-2
d_gene: NA
v_gene: TRBV5-5
CDR3aa: CASSLADNYGYTF
CDR3nt: TGTGCCAGCAGCTTGGCAGATAACTATGGCTACACCTTC

abundance: few
j_gene: TRBJ1-2
d_gene: NA
v_gene: TRBV12-3/TRBV12-4
CDR3aa: CASSFGDGYTF
CDR3nt: TGTGCCAGCAGTTTCGGGGATGGCTACACCTTC

abundance: few
j_gene: TRBJ1-5
d_gene: NA
v_gene: TRBV20-1
CDR3aa: CSARGGSYSNQPQHF
CDR3nt: TGCAGTGCTAGGGGAGGCAGTTATAGCAATCAGCCCCAGCATTTT

abundance: few
j_gene: TRBJ2-5
d_gene: NA
v_gene: TRBV20-1
CDR3aa: CSARSARTGKETQYF
CDR3nt: TGCAGTGCTAGGTCCGCCCGTACAGGGAAAGAGACCCAGTACTTC

abundance: NA
j_gene: TRBJ1-5
d_gene: NA
v_gene: TRBV19
CDR3aa: CASSMQGQPQHF
CDR3nt: TGTGCCAGTAGTATGCAGGGTCAGCCCCAGCATTTT

abundance: NA
j_gene: TRBJ1-5
d_gene: NA
v_gene: TRBV20-1
CDR3aa: CSASQGVNQPQHF
CDR3nt: TGCAGTGCCAGTCAAGGGGTGAATCAGCCCCAGCATTTT

abundance: NA
j_gene: TRBJ2-5
d_gene: NA
v_gene: TRBV7-7
CDR3aa: CASSFSRAGGRETQYF
CDR3nt: TGTGCCAGCAGCTTCTCTCGGGCAGGTGGGAGAGAGACCCAGTACTTC

abundance: NA
j_gene: TRBJ2-7
d_gene: TRBD1
v_gene: TRBV5-1
CDR3aa: CASSGGQEYEQYF
CDR3nt: TGCGCCAGCAGCGGGGGACAGGAGTACGAGCAGTACTTC